These 32 T cell receptor beta chains originate from one sample sequenced in a study of regulatory T cells in long-lasting Graves disease. Building the TCR beta libraries relied on iRepertoire HTBI primers, and CDR3 regions underwent Arm-PCR. TCRdb ran MiXCR on the multiplex PCR reads and lists one entry per CDR3 protein. The sample lists some 600,000 distinct CDR3 sequences, more than 15% occurring once. As to time point: newly diagnosed GD, antithyroid drugs for less than 3 months. TCR sequences were obtained from RNA taken from PBMCs. The sample was also linked to a second study, of T cells in Graves' hyperthyroidism and ophthalmopathy.

This specimen consisted of peripheral blood mononuclear cells (PBMCs), obtained at new diagnosis, from a patient treated with antithyroid drugs. All receptors come from a man between 18 and 35 years old with Graves disease.

The sample holds many counts of this clonotype. This rearrangement joins TRBV28 to TRBJ2-3; D unclear. The CDR3 length is 16 residues. V lost 7 bases to trimming and J lost 1 base, with 18 bases between them. From germline, CDR1 is MDHEN and CDR2 SYDVKM. CDR3 nucleotides: TGTGCCAGCACCCCACCCCCATGGCAGCGCACAGATACGCAGTATTTT. Translated: CASTPPPWQRTDTQYF.

This clonotype was detected a few times. This sequence joins TRBV20-1 and TRBJ2-3; TRBD2 might be the D (6 bases). Trimming stripped 3 bases from V and 4 bases from J, with 11 bases between. CDR1 is DFQATT, CDR2 SNEGSKA, per germline (reference sequence). The CDR3 runs to 13 residues. DNA for the CDR3: TGCAGTGCTAGTGTGGTAGCGGCAGATACGCAGTATTTT. Amino acids: CSASVVAADTQYF.

This clonotype occurred many times. The chain combines TRBV12-3 or TRBV12-4 with TRBJ2-7; D ambiguous. The CDR3 is made up of 13 amino acids. V shed 6 bases and J shed 1 base, with 10 bases lying between them. CDR3 DNA: TGTGCCAGCAGCTCAAGACCTTCCTACGAGCAGTACTTC. Its translation is CASSSRPSYEQYF.

This clonotype was detected only a few times. The chain is built from TRBV10-3 and TRBJ1-4; TRBD1 matches 10 bases. The CDR3 has 15 residues. Germline assignment: CDR1 ENHRY and CDR2 SYGVKD. Trimming at V came to 5 bases and at J to 6 bases, leaving 6 bases not matched to a gene. The CDR3 spells CAISKGTGDDEKLFF. CDR3 nucleotides: TGTGCCATCAGTAAAGGGACAGGGGACGATGAAAAACTGTTTTTT.

In this sample, this clonotype turned up many times. V gene TRBV11-3 combines with J gene TRBJ2-7; 10 bases align to TRBD2. Germline V gene data show CDR1 as SGHNT and CDR2 as YENEEA. V trimming: 3 bases; J trimming: 5 bases; junction bases outside the gene matches: 7. The CDR3 extends over 15 amino acids. The CDR3 DNA reads as TGTGCCAGCAGCTTTCGAGCGGGAGGGCCCGACGAGCAGTACTTC. Its protein product is CASSFRAGGPDEQYF.

This clonotype was seen many times. This chain connects TRBV7-3 to TRBJ2-1; maybe TRBD2 (7 bases). The CDR3 covers 16 residues. Germline V gene lookup returns CDR1 SGHTA and CDR2 FQGTGA. Trimming removed 3 bases from V and 6 bases from J, with 18 bases in between. The CDR3 reads CASSLRGGGDGNEQFF. CDR3 in DNA: TGTGCCAGCAGCTTGAGGGGGGGGGGAGACGGCAATGAGCAGTTCTTC.

This clonotype was picked up many times. This sequence joins TRBV6-2 or TRBV6-3 and TRBJ2-1, with 8 nucleotides matching TRBD2. The trim removed 0 bases at V and 5 bases at J, leaving 3 bases unmatched. From germline, CDR1 is MNHEY and CDR2 SVGEGT. This CDR3 spans 15 amino acids. CDR3: CASSYSTSADNEQFF. CDR3 DNA sequence: TGTGCCAGCAGTTACTCGACTAGCGCCGACAATGAGCAGTTCTTC.

This clonotype was counted many times. This sequence joins TRBV12-3 or TRBV12-4 and TRBJ1-6; no definite D call. This CDR3 is built from 15 residues. Trimming removed 6 bases at V and 6 bases at J, with 15 bases between. The DNA of the CDR3 is TGTGCCAGCAGCCAGATGCCCCCTGGTAATTCACCCCTCCACTTT. Encoded protein: CASSQMPPGNSPLHF.

The V and J genes are TRBV9 and TRBJ2-5; 7 bases are a match to TRBD2. The trim removed 4 bases at V and 3 bases at J, leaving 9 bases unmatched. The germline gives CDR1 SGDLS, CDR2 YYNGEE. The CDR3 totals 15 residues. The CDR3 here is CASSPQAGPKETQYF. The CDR3 DNA reads as TGTGCCAGCAGCCCTCAAGCGGGGCCCAAAGAGACCCAGTACTTC. The variable domain in full, with the rest retrieved from reference TRBV9 and TRBJ2-5, is DSGVTQTPKHLITATGQRVTLRCSPRSGDLSVYWYQQSLDQGLQFLIQYYNGEERAKGNILERFSAQQFPDLHSELNLSSLELGDSALYFCASSPQAGPKETQYFGPGTRLLVL.

The chain links TRBV10-3 to TRBJ2-3; 10 bases match TRBD2. The germline CDR1 and CDR2 sequences are ENHRY and SYGVKD. This CDR3 comprises 15 residues. The trim removed 6 bases at V and 4 bases at J, leaving 7 bases unmatched. Written as DNA, the CDR3 is TGTGCCATCAGCATGAGCGGGAGGGGGGCAGATACGCAGTATTTT. Its protein is CAISMSGRGADTQYF.

This clonotype was seen many times. The chain uses TRBV30 and TRBJ1-3; D gene uncertain. The CDR3 totals 14 residues. Germline V gene sequence: CDR1 GTSNPN, CDR2 SVGIG (reference sequence). Trimming removed 2 bases from V and 0 bases from J, with 8 bases in between. CDR3 DNA sequence: TGTGCCTGGAGTATGACCGTCTCTGGAAACACCATATATTTT. Translation: CAWSMTVSGNTIYF.

The sample holds a few counts of this clonotype. The CDR3 loop is CASSFLYGTGIGQPQHF. For the CDR3, the DNA is TGTGCCAGCAGTTTCTTATACGGGACAGGAATAGGTCAGCCCCAGCATTTT. This rearrangement joins TRBV12-3 or TRBV12-4 to TRBJ1-5; 8 bases fit TRBD1. This CDR3 is 17 amino acids long. Trimming at V came to 3 bases and at J to 6 bases, leaving 13 bases not matched to a gene.

Turning to this clonotype: A junction end diverges from the germline sequence, so it may reflect a read error. DNA of the CDR3: TGTGCCAGCAGCTTAGGAGGGTTGGAGAATCGGCCCCAGCATTTT. This encodes CASSLGGLENRPQHF. V usage is TRBV7-2 and J usage is TRBJ1-5, with no clear D. Per the germline V gene, CDR1 is SGHTA and CDR2 is FQGNSA. CDR3 length equals 15 residues.

This chain joins TRBV20-1 and TRBJ1-6, with a weak D call TRBD1 (6 bases). The V gene lost 3 bases and the J gene lost 10 bases, with 19 bases spanning the gap. The CDR3 runs to 15 residues. Germline V gives CDR1 DFQATT, CDR2 SNEGSKA (reference sequence). Written as DNA, the CDR3 is TGCAGTGCTAGCCCGGGACACACAACGGGATCACCCCTCCACTTT. This translates into CSASPGHTTGSPLHF.

This clonotype has ten or more counts. The chain recombines TRBV20-1 with TRBJ1-1, with a tentative D call TRBD1 (6 bases). V lost 4 bases, J lost 1 base, and 13 bases lay in between. This CDR3 comprises 14 residues. Germline V gene data show CDR1 as DFQATT and CDR2 as SNEGSKA (reference sequence). Here the CDR3 DNA reads TGCAGTGCTACGGGGGGCACAACGAACACTGAAGCTTTCTTT. This gives the protein CSATGGTTNTEAFF.

This clonotype was seen ten or more times. The chain carries TRBV12-3 or TRBV12-4 and TRBJ2-1, with 9 bases lining up with TRBD1. The trim removed 5 bases at V and 6 bases at J, leaving 8 bases unmatched. The CDR3 contains 15 residues. CDR3 DNA sequence: TGTGCCAGCAGTCTCACAGGGGGCCTAGGCAATGAGCAGTTCTTC. It is translated as CASSLTGGLGNEQFF.

This clonotype was observed a handful of times. The chain carries TRBV29-1 and TRBJ1-4; tentatively, D is TRBD1 (5 bases). From germline, CDR1 is SQVTM and CDR2 ANQGSEA. The CDR3 loop spans 13 amino acids. Deletions cut 3 bases from V and 8 bases from J, with 13 bases between. This CDR3 is CSVEGVRGEKLFF. CDR3 bases: TGCAGCGTTGAGGGGGTACGGGGAGAAAAACTGTTTTTT. Looking up the rest from reference TRBV29-1 and TRBJ1-4 gives the full variable domain: SAVISQKPSRDICQRGTSLTIQCQVDSQVTMMFWYRQQPGQSLTLIATANQGSEATYESGFVIDKFPISRPNLTFSTLTVSNMSPEDSSIYLCSVEGVRGEKLFFGSGTQLSVL.

Worth noting for this clonotype: Since the CDR3 does not end with the conserved phenylalanine or tryptophan, this likely comes from a read error. This chain joins TRBV11-3 and TRBJ2-3; possible D gene TRBD1, 5 bases. The assigned J gene may be wrong: the sequence end matches TRBJ1-1 better. The CDR3 covers 12 residues. CDR1 is SGHNT and CDR2 is YENEEA in the germline V gene. The CDR3 sequence is CASSASWGEAFL. For the CDR3, the DNA is TGTGCCAGCAGCGCGTCATGGGGGGAAGCTTTCCTT.

The chain employs TRBV27 and TRBJ1-6; D is unresolved. There are 17 residues in the CDR3. CDR1 is MNHEY, CDR2 SMNVEV, per germline (reference sequence). The V end was cut by 4 bases, the J end by 0 bases, with 13 bases between. DNA for the CDR3: TGTGCCAGCAGTTCAACCGGCCCAAGCTCCTATAATTCACCCCTCCACTTT. This translates into CASSSTGPSSYNSPLHF.

This clonotype has at least ten counts. The V and J genes are TRBV12-3 or TRBV12-4 and TRBJ2-5; D is perhaps TRBD2 (6 bases). CDR3 size: 16 residues. Trimming cost V 1 base and J 0 bases, with 12 bases left between them. This CDR3 is CASSLGVGGYQETQYF. The DNA for the CDR3 is TGTGCCAGCAGTTTAGGGGTAGGAGGGTACCAAGAGACCCAGTACTTC.

The V and J genes are TRBV5-8 and TRBJ1-2; the D gene is possibly TRBD1 (5 bases). The V gene's germline CDR1 is SGHTS and CDR2 YDEGEE. The CDR3 contains 13 residues. Trimming pared 0 bases from V and 8 bases from J, leaving 11 bases between. CDR3 nucleotide sequence: TGTGCCAGCAGCTTGGTGGGACTCCCCGGCTACACCTTC. Its protein product is CASSLVGLPGYTF.

This clonotype was recorded many times. The rearrangement links TRBV27 to TRBJ2-7; 9 positions agree with TRBD2. V lost 7 bases to trimming and J lost 0 bases; unmatched junction nucleotides: 4. This CDR3 is built from 14 residues. Germline CDR1 and CDR2: MNHEY and SMNVEV (reference sequence). CDR3 residues: CASTTTSGSYEQYF. The CDR3 nucleotides are TGTGCCAGCACCACGACTAGCGGCTCCTACGAGCAGTACTTC.

This clonotype was observed at least ten times. The rearrangement uses TRBV12-3 or TRBV12-4 and TRBJ2-7; D may be TRBD1 or TRBD2 (5 bases each). The germline V and J ends were trimmed by 1 base and 6 bases, with 10 bases remaining between them. This CDR3 is 13 amino acids long. The CDR3 spells CASSLGAGTEQYF. The DNA for the CDR3 is TGTGCCAGCAGTTTAGGCGCCGGGACCGAGCAGTACTTC.

This clonotype was counted many times. V usage is TRBV28 and J usage is TRBJ2-4; 7 bases map to TRBD1. The CDR3 is 17 residues long. After removal of 2 bases from V and 1 base from J, the junction contained 8 bases not matched to a gene. The germline V gene encodes CDR1 MDHEN and CDR2 SYDVKM. The CDR3 DNA reads TGTGCCAGCAGTTTACCCCACGAGGACAGGGCCAAAAACATTCAGTACTTC. This gives the protein CASSLPHEDRAKNIQYF.

This clonotype was observed many times. The CDR3 protein is CASSQQNYEQYF. CDR3 nucleotides: TGTGCCAGCAGCCAACAGAACTACGAGCAGTACTTC. V and J are TRBV3-1 and TRBJ2-3; D not certain. The J call may be in error: the DNA end matches TRBJ2-7 better. Per germline, CDR1 LGHDT and CDR2 YNNKEL (reference sequence). The CDR3 sequence is 12 residues long.

This clonotype has at least ten counts. The chain uses TRBV20-1 and TRBJ1-2, with unresolved D. V lost 1 base, J lost 3 bases, and 12 bases lay in between. Germline CDR1 DFQATT, CDR2 SNEGSKA (reference sequence). The CDR3 covers 14 residues. CDR3 region: CSARASGAYYGYTF. CDR3 bases: TGCAGTGCTAGAGCCTCCGGTGCCTACTATGGCTACACCTTC.

As for this clonotype: It may be a read error: a sequence one base away is much more abundant. The chain uses TRBV28 and TRBJ2-5; no firm D call. The better agreement between TRBJ2-1 and the DNA end casts doubt on the J call. Germline values: CDR1 MDHEN, CDR2 SYDVKM. The CDR3 has 13 amino acids. This CDR3 reads CASSLIGSYEQFF. The CDR3 region has the DNA TGTGCCAGCAGTTTGATCGGGTCCTACGAGCAGTTCTTC.

The CDR3 sequence is CASSYGAGEAFF. As DNA, the CDR3 is TGTGCCAGCAGTTACGGGGCCGGTGAAGCTTTCTTT. J is TRBJ1-1 and V is TRBV6-5; tentatively, D is TRBD1 (5 bases). Germline CDR1 reads MNHEY; CDR2 reads SVGAGI. Trimming took off 2 bases at V and 7 bases at J, with 8 bases between the two ends. This CDR3 has 12 residues.

Many counts were recorded for this clonotype. J is TRBJ2-1 and V is TRBV5-1; TRBD2 aligns across 10 bases. This CDR3 comprises 15 residues. Germline CDR1 is SGHRS and CDR2 is YFSETQ. J was trimmed by 8 bases and V by 0 bases; bases with no gene match: 5. The CDR3 loop is CASSLEASGSDEQFF. In DNA form, the CDR3 reads TGCGCCAGCAGCTTGGAGGCTAGCGGGAGTGATGAGCAGTTCTTC. The entire variable domain, with the rest obtained from reference TRBV5-1 and TRBJ2-1, is as follows: KAGVTQTPRYLIKTRGQQVTLSCSPISGHRSVSWYQQTPGQGLQFLFEYFSETQRNKGNFPGRFSGRQFSNSRSEMNVSTLELGDSALYLCASSLEASGSDEQFFGPGTRLTVL.

This clonotype was observed a few times. The chain couples TRBV3-1 to TRBJ2-5; 7 nucleotides line up with TRBD2. Trimming cost V 5 bases and J 1 base; bases outside gene matches: 7. The CDR3 consists of 15 residues. Germline V gene sequence: CDR1 LGHDT, CDR2 YNNKEL (reference sequence). CDR3 DNA sequence: TGTGCCAGCAGCATCCGAACTAGCGCCCAAGAGACCCAGTACTTC. This translates into CASSIRTSAQETQYF.

In its sample, this clonotype was seen many times. One junction end disagrees with the germline gene, perhaps due to a read error. J is TRBJ2-7 and V is TRBV20-1, with D maybe TRBD2 (5 bases). The CDR3 has 11 amino acids. Germline V gene lookup returns CDR1 DFQATT and CDR2 SNEGSKA (reference sequence). The CDR3 DNA reads TGCAGTGCTAGAGATCTTCTGGTGGGGAGATTC. Amino acids: CSARDLLVGRF.

Comment on this clonotype: With a much larger clone just one base away, this may be a read error. The chain uses TRBV20-1 and TRBJ2-1; a weak D match, TRBD2 (6 bases). Germline-derived CDR1 and CDR2 are DFQATT and SNEGSKA (reference sequence). This CDR3 region has 13 residues. As DNA, the CDR3 is TGCAGTGCTTTAGCGGTTACTTACAATGAGCCGTTCTTC. Amino acid sequence: CSALAVTYNEPFF.